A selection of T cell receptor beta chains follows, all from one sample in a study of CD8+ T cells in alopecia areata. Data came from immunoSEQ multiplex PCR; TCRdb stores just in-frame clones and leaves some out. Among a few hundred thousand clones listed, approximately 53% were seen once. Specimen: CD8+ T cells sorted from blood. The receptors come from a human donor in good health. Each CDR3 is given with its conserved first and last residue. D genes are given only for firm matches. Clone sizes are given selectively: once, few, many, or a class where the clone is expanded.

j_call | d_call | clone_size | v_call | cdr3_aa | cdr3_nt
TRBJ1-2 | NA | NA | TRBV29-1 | CSVEWSGGSYGYTF | TGCAGCGTTGAATGGTCTGGGGGGAGCTATGGCTACACCTTC
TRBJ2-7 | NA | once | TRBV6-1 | CASSEVGSSLNEQYF | TGTGCCAGCAGTGAAGTAGGTAGTTCTCTCAACGAACAGTACTTC
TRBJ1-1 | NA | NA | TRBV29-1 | CSVLGHLGTEAFF | TGCAGCGTCTTGGGACATCTAGGCACTGAAGCTTTCTTT
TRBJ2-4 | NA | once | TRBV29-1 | CSVGHPPGNIQYF | TGCAGCGTTGGGCACCCACCGGGGAACATTCAGTACTTC
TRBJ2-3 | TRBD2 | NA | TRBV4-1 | CASSHASGVAGSTDTQYF | TGCGCCAGCAGCCACGCGTCTGGGGTAGCGGGGAGCACAGATACGCAGTATTTT
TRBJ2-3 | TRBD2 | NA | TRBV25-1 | CASSPFERGTIDTQYF | TGTGCCAGCAGCCCGTTCGAGCGGGGTACAATAGATACGCAGTATTTT
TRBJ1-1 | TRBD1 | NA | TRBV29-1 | CSIRTGGAGEAFF | TGCAGCATCCGGACAGGGGGCGCGGGTGAAGCTTTCTTT
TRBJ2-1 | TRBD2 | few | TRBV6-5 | CASSPSGENEQFF | TGTGCCAGCAGCCCTAGCGGGGAGAATGAGCAGTTCTTC
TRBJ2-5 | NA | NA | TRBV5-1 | CASSRGTPGVETQYF | TGCGCCAGCAGCCGGGGGACACCCGGAGTTGAGACCCAGTACTTC
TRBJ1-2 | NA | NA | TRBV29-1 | CSVEDRLSGLVGYTF | TGCAGCGTTGAAGATCGATTGTCAGGGTTGGTGGGCTACACCTTC
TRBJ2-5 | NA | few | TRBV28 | CASSLLARGETQYF | TGTGCCAGCAGTTTACTTGCCAGGGGCGAGACCCAGTACTTC
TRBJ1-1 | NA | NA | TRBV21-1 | CASSKVGKVAEAFF | TGTGCCAGCAGCAAAGTTGGGAAGGTGGCTGAAGCTTTCTTT
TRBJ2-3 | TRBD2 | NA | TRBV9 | CASSVPSRRGSDTQYF | TGTGCCAGCAGCGTGCCCTCGCGGCGGGGGTCAGATACGCAGTATTTT
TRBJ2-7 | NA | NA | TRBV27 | CASSLSSISLSYEQYF | TGTGCCAGCAGTTTATCGTCCATATCCCTCTCCTACGAGCAGTACTTC
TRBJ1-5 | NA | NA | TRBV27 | CASAAREYSNQPQHF | TGTGCCAGCGCTGCGAGGGAGTATAGCAATCAGCCCCAGCATTTT
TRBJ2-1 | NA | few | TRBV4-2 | CASSPLVNDEQFF | TGTGCCAGCAGCCCCTTGGTTAACGATGAGCAGTTCTTC
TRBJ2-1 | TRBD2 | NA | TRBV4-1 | CASSPGSGENNEQFF | TGCGCCAGCAGCCCGGGGAGCGGGGAAAACAATGAGCAGTTCTTC
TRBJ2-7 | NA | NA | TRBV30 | CAWSQGYEQYF | TGTGCCTGGTCACAGGGCTACGAGCAGTACTTC
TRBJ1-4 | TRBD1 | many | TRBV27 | CASSGGQGFEKLFF | TGTGCCAGCAGCGGGGGACAGGGGTTTGAAAAACTGTTTTTT